This TCR beta chain originates from a study of CD8+ T cells in alopecia areata. Findings of the study overall: TCRs were shared less clearly across patients than in mice, possibly for HLA-related reasons.

The treatment: oral pan-JAK inhibitor, 5-10 mg twice daily. This clone was recorded a few times. The target antigen is unknown. CDR1 is SEHNR and CDR2 is FQNEAQ in the germline V gene (reference sequence). V lost 1 base to trimming and J lost 10 bases; unmatched junction nucleotides: 0. The CDR3 has 12 residues. The sequencing template was cDNA reverse transcribed from extracted RNA. Produced via immunoSEQ multiplex PCR; TCRdb's table is partial and in-frame only. Altogether around 100,000 clones are present, 50% to 60% being singletons, with the ten largest covering roughly 15%. V gene TRBV7-9 combines with J gene TRBJ2-5, with 10 bases aligning to TRBD1. The sequence derives from a human donor with alopecia areata. The sequencing here drew on CD8+ T cells sorted from blood, taken at approximately week 60, from a patient treated with tofacitinib. The CDR3: CASSLGTGGQYF. The CDR3 DNA follows: TGTGCCAGCAGCTTAGGGACAGGGGGCCAGTACTTC.